This section outlines one T cell receptor beta chain sequence together with its context. V was clipped by 4 bases and J by 0 bases, with 10 bases between them. The germline CDR1 and CDR2 sequences are KGHSH and LQKENI. The CDR3 spans 14 residues. The sample is drawn from a study of blood T cell repertoires in COVID-19. Method: immunoSEQ multiplex PCR; TCRdb's copy keeps in-frame clones and lacks some. The repertoire holds over 25,000 clones, approximately 85% seen once, with around 8.6% in the top ten. V usage is TRBV18 and J usage is TRBJ2-7; D is ambiguous. This TCR derives from an elderly man with active COVID-19. The sequenced sample consisted of peripheral blood. The CDR3 is CASSRNPGSYEQYF. The DNA for the CDR3 is TGTGCCAGCTCACGGAACCCGGGCTCCTACGAGCAGTACTTC.